The 3 T cell receptor beta chains given below trace back to one sample, sequenced in a study of control samples from healthy donors and cancer patients. Sequencing used immunoSEQ multiplex PCR; TCRdb keeps in-frame clones, though not all of them. The sample records 99,000 or so clones, approximately 83% being singletons. Sequences were obtained from blood. The receptors were gathered from a woman aged 45-65 years in good health.

The chain uses TRBV6-1 and TRBJ1-2; 10 bases agree with TRBD1. The CDR3 is made up of 15 amino acids. Trimming cost V 2 bases and J 4 bases; bases outside gene matches: 4. Germline V gives CDR1 MNHNS, CDR2 SASEGT. CDR3 sequence (DNA): TGTGCCAGCAGTGAAACGACAGGGGGCACCTATGGCTACACCTTC. Its translation is CASSETTGGTYGYTF.

The chain couples TRBV30 to TRBJ2-3, with 8 bases aligning to TRBD1. Germline lookup yields CDR1 GTSNPN and CDR2 SVGIG (reference sequence). Trimming at V came to 2 bases and at J to 2 bases, leaving 6 bases not matched to a gene. This CDR3 region has 15 residues. The CDR3 DNA is TGTGCCTGGAGTAAGGGGACAGGACCCACAGATACGCAGTATTTT. It yields the protein CAWSKGTGPTDTQYF.

This rearrangement joins TRBV19 to TRBJ1-1; D is uncertain. Trimming left V 6 bases short and J 0 bases short, with 5 bases between. The CDR3 length is 12 residues. Germline CDR1 and CDR2: LNHDA and SQIVND (reference sequence). CDR3 loop: CASRTVNTEAFF. CDR3 coding DNA: TGTGCCAGTAGGACGGTGAACACTGAAGCTTTCTTT. The variable domain in full, with the rest retrieved from reference TRBV19 and TRBJ1-1, is DGGITQSPKYLFRKEGQNVTLSCEQNLNHDAMYWYRQDPGQGLRLIYYSQIVNDFQKGDIAEGYSVSREKKESFPLTVTSAQKNPTAFYLCASRTVNTEAFFGQGTRLTVV.